The 9 T cell receptor beta chains below all came from one sample that was sequenced in a study of T cell responses to AZD1222 COVID-19 vaccine. Here immunoSEQ multiplex PCR was the method, and the copy in TCRdb shows in-frame clones only, minus some. This repertoire shows 100,000 to 150,000 clones, 88% found once; its top ten account for 15% to 20%. The material was peripheral blood, obtained on day 0 of MenACWY control vaccination. The source is an adult in good health.

The gene calls are TRBV28 and TRBJ1-5, with D uncertain. The CDR3 runs to 15 residues. Germline V lookup: CDR1 MDHEN, CDR2 SYDVKM. The V end was cut by 7 bases, the J end by 6 bases, with 19 bases between. Here the CDR3 DNA reads TGTGCCAGCAACCGACCCGGTAGACGGGGTCAGCCCCAGCATTTT. This codes for CASNRPGRRGQPQHF.

This chain links TRBV25-1 with TRBJ1-1; 8 bases agree with TRBD1. Trimming at V came to 3 bases and at J to 7 bases, leaving 10 bases not matched to a gene. This CDR3 region has 15 residues. CDR1 and CDR2 (germline): MGHDK, SYGVNS. CDR3 region: CASSDSTGDIGEAFF. CDR3 sequence (DNA): TGTGCCAGCAGTGACTCGACAGGGGATATTGGTGAAGCTTTCTTT.

The chain uses TRBV18 and TRBJ1-1; a possible D gene is TRBD1 (5 bases). CDR3 length: 11 amino acids. Germline CDR1 reads KGHSH; CDR2 reads LQKENI. V gave up 6 bases and J gave up 6 bases, with 8 bases separating them. CDR3 sequence reads: CASSRDSEAFF. The CDR3 nucleotides are TGTGCCAGCTCTCGGGACTCTGAAGCTTTCTTT.

The J gene is TRBJ2-2, the V gene TRBV4-1, with a tentative D call TRBD1 (6 bases). The CDR3 is 17 amino acids. The V end lost 5 bases, the J end lost 2 bases, and 18 bases lay between the germline ends. From germline, CDR1 is MGHRA and CDR2 YSYEKL. CDR3: CASSAAGRGLNTGELFF. The CDR3 DNA is TGCGCCAGCAGCGCGGCAGGCAGGGGCCTAAACACCGGGGAGCTGTTTTTT.

V is TRBV5-4 and J is TRBJ2-2; TRBD2 is a possible D gene (5 bases). The CDR3 sequence is 13 residues long. The V end was cut by 7 bases, the J end by 4 bases, with 11 bases between. Per germline, CDR1 SGHNT and CDR2 YYREEE (reference sequence). DNA for the CDR3: TGTGCCAGCCGCGGGCGGGTCACCGGGGAGCTGTTTTTT. Translation gives CASRGRVTGELFF.

The chain recombines TRBV23-1 with TRBJ2-3; 9 bases align to TRBD1. TRBV23-1 is recorded as an ORF, its role being uncertain. Germline trimming cut 4 bases from V and 6 bases from J; bases unmatched to any gene: 14. This CDR3 contains 17 residues. The CDR3 loop reads CASSRPPGTGWCDTQYF. DNA for the CDR3: TGCGCCAGCAGTCGGCCACCCGGGACAGGGTGGTGTGATACGCAGTATTTT.

The chain couples TRBV21-1 to TRBJ1-1; the tabulated D call, TRBD1, remains unverified against the DNA. TRBV21-1 is an annotated pseudogene. The length of the CDR3 is 18 residues. CDR3 nucleotides: TGTGCCAGCAGCAAAGTGAAGTGGGGCCGACAGGGAAGAACTGAAGCTTTCTTT. Translation gives CASSKVKWGRQGRTEAFF.

V gene TRBV5-1 combines with J gene TRBJ2-1; TRBD2 agrees at 12 bases. The CDR3 is made up of 16 amino acids. The V gene's germline CDR1 is SGHRS and CDR2 YFSETQ. V lost 0 bases, J lost 7 bases, and 5 bases stayed unmatched. CDR3: CASSLGLAGVWNEQFF. CDR3 DNA sequence: TGCGCCAGCAGCTTGGGACTAGCGGGAGTTTGGAATGAGCAGTTCTTC.

The rearrangement uses TRBV5-4 and TRBJ1-2, with unresolved D. V shed 0 bases and J shed 4 bases, with 7 bases lying between them. The CDR3 spans 13 residues. The V gene's germline CDR1 is SGHNT and CDR2 YYREEE (reference sequence). In DNA, the CDR3 is TGTGCCAGCAGCTTGGGACCCCCCTATGGCTACACCTTC. It specifies CASSLGPPYGYTF.